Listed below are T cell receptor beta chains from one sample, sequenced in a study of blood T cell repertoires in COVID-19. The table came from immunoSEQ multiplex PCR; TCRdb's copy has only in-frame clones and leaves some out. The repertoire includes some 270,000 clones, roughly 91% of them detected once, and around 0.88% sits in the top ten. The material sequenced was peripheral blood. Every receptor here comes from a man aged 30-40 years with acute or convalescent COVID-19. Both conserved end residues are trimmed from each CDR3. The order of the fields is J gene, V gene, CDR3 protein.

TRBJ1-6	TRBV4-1	ASSQDRQGGSPLH
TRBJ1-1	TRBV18	ASSPRRGEGDTEAF
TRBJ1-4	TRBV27	ASSSYPNEKLF
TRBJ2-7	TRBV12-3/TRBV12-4	ANRLMSEQY
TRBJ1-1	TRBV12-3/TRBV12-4	ASSSDRGVGAF
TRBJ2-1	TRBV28	ASSPTSGGAGTGDEQF
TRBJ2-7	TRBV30	ALAGDSSYEQY
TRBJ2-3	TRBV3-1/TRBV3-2	ASSQDSGGPSDTQY
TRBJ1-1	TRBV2	ASSELIVAF
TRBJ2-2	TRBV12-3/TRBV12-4	AFRVGELF
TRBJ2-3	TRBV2	ATGTAFTDTQY
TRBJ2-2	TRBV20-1	SASHGITGELF
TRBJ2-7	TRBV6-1	ASSEVGSSYEQY
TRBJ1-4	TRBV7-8	ASSRYTGSEEKLF
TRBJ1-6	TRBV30	AWSGSGTGGSPLH
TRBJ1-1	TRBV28	ASSSSMNTEAF
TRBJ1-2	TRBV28	ASRQTATYYDGYT
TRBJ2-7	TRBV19	ASSIKSGGVYEQY
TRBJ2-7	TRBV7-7	ASSSKAGDMSEQY
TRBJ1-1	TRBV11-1	ASSLMEFTEAF
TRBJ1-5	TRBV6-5	ASSLTGYSNQPQH
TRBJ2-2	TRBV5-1	ATRPQQNTGELF
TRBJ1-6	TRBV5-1	ASSYGDRYNSPLH
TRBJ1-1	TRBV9	ASSTSSYQNTEAF
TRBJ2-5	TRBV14	ASNDRWQETQY
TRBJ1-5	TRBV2	ASNGQQKWPQH
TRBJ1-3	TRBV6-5	ASSRGTDSGNTIY
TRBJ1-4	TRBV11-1	ASRGSSNEKLF
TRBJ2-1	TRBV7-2	ASSLGIGGYNEQF
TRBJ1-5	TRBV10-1	ASSEPRGRTVSSYQPQH
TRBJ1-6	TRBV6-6	ASSWDSGVGSPLH
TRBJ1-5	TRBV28	ASSLLVHNQPQH
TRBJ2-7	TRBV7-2	ASSLNRGLGEQY
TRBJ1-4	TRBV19	ASSWDRGNEKLF
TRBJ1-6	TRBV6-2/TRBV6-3	ASSYKGVSSSYNSPLH
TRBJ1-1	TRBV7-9	ASSSTGGQRTEAF
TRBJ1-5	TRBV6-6	ASRLNQPQH
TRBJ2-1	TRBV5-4	ASSPGTSKTHEQF
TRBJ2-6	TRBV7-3	ASSSRLAGSSGANVLT
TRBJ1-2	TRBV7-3	ASSLDRESSHT
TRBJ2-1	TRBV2	ASSAHSRTSGSPGF
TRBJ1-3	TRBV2	ASRGDRALGNTIY
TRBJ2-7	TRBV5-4	ASSLGTSSYEQY
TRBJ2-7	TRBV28	ASSSRYEQY
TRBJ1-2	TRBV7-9	ASEGGGSGGYT
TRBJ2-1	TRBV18	ASSQSSGTNNEQF
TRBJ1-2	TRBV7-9	ASSLGEGAYGYT
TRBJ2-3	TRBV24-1	ATRSSGSTDTQY
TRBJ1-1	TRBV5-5	ASSLAGDTEAF
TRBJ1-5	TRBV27	ASSPLGQGQSNQPQH
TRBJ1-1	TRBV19	ASIRDRGLGTEAF
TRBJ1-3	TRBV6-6	ASRSDLAGNTIY
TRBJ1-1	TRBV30	AWIAGDTEAF
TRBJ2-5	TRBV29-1	SVEGLLDRGFVETQY